This TCR beta chain was sequenced in a study of regulatory T cells in long-lasting Graves disease. Researchers made the TCR library from RNA that was extracted from PBMCs. Graves' disease diagnosis used American Thyroid Association guidelines. Of note for this clonotype: Antigen specificity is unknown.

V gave up 6 bases and J gave up 5 bases, with 20 bases separating them. The germline V gene has CDR1 LNHDA and CDR2 SQIVND (reference sequence). The CDR3 is 16 residues long. TCRdb recomputed calls from the reads with MiXCR, one row per CDR3 protein. This sample yields about 850 distinct CDR3 sequences, of which roughly 87% are seen a single time; under 30% belongs to the top ten. Study-level points and caveats: With persistent disease, TRBV28, TRBJ1-2 and TRBJ2-5 were the favored segments.

The origin of this receptor is a man aged 40-49 years with Graves disease. The chain uses TRBV19 and TRBJ1-5; no firm D call. The material sequenced was peripheral blood mononuclear cells (PBMCs), taken with antithyroid drug treatment, in newly diagnosed or persistent Graves disease (not recorded which). CDR3 sequence (DNA): TGTGCCAGTAGGAAGACGGGTGGGAACAGCTATCAGCCCCAGCATTTT. This translates into CASRKTGGNSYQPQHF.